The present T cell receptor (beta chain) was sequenced within a study of blood T cell repertoires in COVID-19. Study information: Sites across the United States, Italy and Spain contributed samples from acute and convalescent COVID-19.

Participants were aged about 18 to 100 years, lived in roughly 25 US areas, and enrolled virtually. Per the original methods: Amplification of reference gene primers provided the estimated nucleated cell counts. The protocol was immunoSEQ multiplex PCR, while the TCRdb copy is restricted to in-frame clones and leaves out a portion. The DNA was the basis for D and trimming; V, J and clone size are from that table. Of around 450,000 clones in the sample, 80% to 95% are singletons; the top ten hold 0.55% to 0.75%. CDR3 length: 14 amino acids. Germline CDR1 is SGHTA and CDR2 is FQGNSA. V gave up 2 bases and J gave up 2 bases, with 8 bases separating them.

This clonotype was sampled from a man aged 18 to 35 who had recovered from COVID-19. Sequencing was carried out using PBMCs or T cells enriched from blood (not recorded which). The rearrangement links TRBV7-2 to TRBJ2-3; tentatively, D is TRBD1 (6 bases). Written as DNA, the CDR3 is TGTGCCAGCAGCTTAAGGGGGTTCACAGATACGCAGTATTTT. This encodes CASSLRGFTDTQYF.